The 2 T cell receptor beta chains listed next were all sequenced from one sample in a study of radiotherapy plus CTLA-4 blockade in lung cancer. TCRdb's table, derived via immunoSEQ multiplex PCR, lists solely in-frame clones and lacks some. Of 81,000 or so clones in the sample, more than 60% were seen once. Sequenced here: peripheral blood, sampled from a patient treated with radiotherapy plus ipilimumab. The receptor source for this set is a human donor with non-small cell lung cancer whose response to radiotherapy plus ipilimumab could not be evaluated. Some clones in this sample may be carry-over from other donors' samples.

This clone was seen only once. J is TRBJ2-5 and V is TRBV19; TRBD1 matches at 9 bases. CDR1 is LNHDA and CDR2 is SQIVND in the germline V gene (reference sequence). The CDR3 is made up of 14 amino acids. Trimming removed 5 bases from V and 5 bases from J; junction bases left unmatched: 6. CDR3 bases: TGTGCCAGTAGTCGGGACAGGGTTTCGGAGACCCAGTACTTC. Translation: CASSRDRVSETQYF.

V gene TRBV7-2 combines with J gene TRBJ2-7, with TRBD2 as a possible D gene (5 bases). Looked up from germline, CDR1 is SGHTA and CDR2 is FQGNSA. V gave up 4 bases and J gave up 3 bases, with 13 bases separating them. The CDR3 covers 14 residues. The DNA of the CDR3 is TGTGCCAGCAGCTCGCTAGCACCCCTCTACGAGCAGTACTTC. This encodes CASSSLAPLYEQYF.